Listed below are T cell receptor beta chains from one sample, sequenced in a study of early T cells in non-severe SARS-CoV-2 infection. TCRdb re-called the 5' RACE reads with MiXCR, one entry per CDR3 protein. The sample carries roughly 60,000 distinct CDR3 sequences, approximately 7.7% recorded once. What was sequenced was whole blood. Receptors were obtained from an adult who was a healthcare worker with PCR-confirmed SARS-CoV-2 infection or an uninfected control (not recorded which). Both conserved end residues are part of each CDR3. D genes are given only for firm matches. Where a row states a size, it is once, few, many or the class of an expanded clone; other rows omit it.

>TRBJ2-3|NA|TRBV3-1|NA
CASSQPRSFAADTQYF
TGTGCCAGCAGCCAACCCCGTAGCTTTGCTGCAGATACGCAGTATTTT
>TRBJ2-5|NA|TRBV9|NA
CASSVVSGMETQYF
TGTGCCAGCAGCGTAGTGTCGGGTATGGAGACCCAGTACTTC
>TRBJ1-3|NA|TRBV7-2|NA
CASSLAGRGQDTIYF
TGTGCCAGCAGCTTAGCAGGGCGGGGGCAAGACACCATATATTTT
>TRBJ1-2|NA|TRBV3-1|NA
CASSQDFGTIYGYTF
TGTGCCAGCAGCCAAGATTTCGGGACAATATATGGCTACACCTTC
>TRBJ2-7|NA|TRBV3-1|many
CASSQVGSRAYEQYF
TGTGCCAGCAGCCAAGTAGGCAGCAGAGCCTACGAGCAGTACTTC
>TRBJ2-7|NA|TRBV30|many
CAWNRPLGEQYF
TGTGCCTGGAACCGCCCTTTAGGGGAGCAGTACTTC
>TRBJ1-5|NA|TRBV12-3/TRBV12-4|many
CASSSSRDPTNSNQPQHF
TGTGCCAGCAGTTCCTCTCGGGACCCGACCAATAGCAATCAGCCCCAGCATTTT
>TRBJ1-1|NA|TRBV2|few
CASRRVRDTEAFF
TGTGCCAGCAGGCGGGTAAGGGACACTGAAGCTTTCTTT
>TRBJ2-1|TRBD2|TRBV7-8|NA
CASSLGGSGSWNEQFF
TGTGCCAGCAGCCTAGGAGGGAGCGGGAGTTGGAATGAGCAGTTCTTC
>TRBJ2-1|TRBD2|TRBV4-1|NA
CASSQDGGGYNEQFF
TGCGCCAGCAGCCAAGACGGCGGGGGCTACAATGAGCAGTTCTTC
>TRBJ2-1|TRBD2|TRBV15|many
CATSRDPGGVNEQFF
TGTGCCACCAGCAGAGACCCGGGAGGTGTCAATGAGCAGTTCTTC
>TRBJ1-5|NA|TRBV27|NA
CASQQGTGNQPQHF
TGTGCCAGCCAGCAGGGAACTGGCAATCAGCCCCAGCATTTT
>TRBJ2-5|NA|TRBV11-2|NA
CATASGGETQYF
TGTGCCACCGCAAGCGGAGGGGAGACCCAGTACTTC
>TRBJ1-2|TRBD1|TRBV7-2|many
CASSLDRAGYGYTF
TGTGCCAGCAGCTTGGACAGGGCGGGCTATGGCTACACCTTC
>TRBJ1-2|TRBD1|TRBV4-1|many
CASSQTGTERYGYTF
TGCGCCAGCAGCCAAACCGGGACAGAGAGATATGGCTACACCTTC
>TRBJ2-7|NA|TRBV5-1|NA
CASSLGPDYEQYF
TGCGCCAGCAGCCTTGGGCCCGACTACGAGCAGTACTTC
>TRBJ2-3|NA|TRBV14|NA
CASSPSAASTDTQYF
TGTGCCAGCAGCCCGAGCGCCGCTAGCACAGATACGCAGTATTTT
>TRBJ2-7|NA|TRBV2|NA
CASSRVAYEQYF
TGTGCCAGCAGCCGGGTTGCCTACGAGCAGTACTTC
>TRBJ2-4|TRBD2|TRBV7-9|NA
CASSPGGNKNIQYF
TGTGCCAGCAGCCCCGGGGGGAACAAAAACATTCAGTACTTC
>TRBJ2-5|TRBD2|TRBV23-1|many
CASSQSGRAGGETQYF
TGCGCCAGCAGTCAATCTGGTCGAGCGGGAGGGGAGACCCAGTACTTC
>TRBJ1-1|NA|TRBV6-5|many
CASSVQGPFNTEAFF
TGTGCCAGCAGTGTACAGGGACCCTTTAACACTGAAGCTTTCTTT
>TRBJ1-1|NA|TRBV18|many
CASSPPVVNTEAFF
TGTGCCAGCTCACCACCTGTCGTGAACACTGAAGCTTTCTTT
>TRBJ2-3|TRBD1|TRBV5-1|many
CASSLDRGSFTDTQYF
TGCGCCAGCAGCTTGGACAGGGGGTCGTTCACAGATACGCAGTATTTT
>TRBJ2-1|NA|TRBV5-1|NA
CASSKTPRKSVSSYNEQFF
TGCGCCAGCAGCAAAACCCCGCGGAAGTCCGTGAGCTCCTACAATGAGCAGTTCTTC
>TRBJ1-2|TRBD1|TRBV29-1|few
CSVNGQGLTF
TGCAGCGTCAACGGACAGGGTCTCACCTTC
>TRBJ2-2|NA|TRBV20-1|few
CSARDNRKTSNTGELFF
TGCAGTGCTAGAGACAACAGGAAGACTTCGAACACCGGGGAGCTGTTTTTT
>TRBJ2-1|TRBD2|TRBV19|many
CASSPTSGSIYNEQFF
TGTGCCAGTAGTCCGACTAGCGGGAGTATCTACAATGAGCAGTTCTTC
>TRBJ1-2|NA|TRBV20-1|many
CSARVRAGWKDGYTF
TGCAGTGCTAGGGTCCGGGCAGGGTGGAAGGATGGCTACACCTTC
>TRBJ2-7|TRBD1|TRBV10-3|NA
CAIRSTGTGDEQYF
TGTGCCATCAGATCGACCGGGACAGGGGACGAGCAGTACTTC
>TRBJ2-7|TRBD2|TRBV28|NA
CASSLGGAGGEQYF
TGTGCCAGCAGTTTAGGCGGAGCGGGGGGGGAGCAGTACTTC
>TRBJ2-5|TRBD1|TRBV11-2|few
CASSLTRGKETQYF
TGTGCCAGCAGCTTAACCAGGGGGAAAGAGACCCAGTACTTC
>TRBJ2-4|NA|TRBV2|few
CASNRIGDGIQYF
TGTGCCAGCAACCGAATAGGGGACGGCATTCAGTACTTC
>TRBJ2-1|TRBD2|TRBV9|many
CASSVELAGGPGGEQFF
TGTGCCAGCAGCGTAGAGTTAGCGGGAGGCCCGGGTGGGGAGCAGTTCTTC
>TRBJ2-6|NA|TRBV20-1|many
CSARARGANVLTF
TGCAGTGCTAGAGCGAGAGGGGCCAACGTCCTGACTTTC
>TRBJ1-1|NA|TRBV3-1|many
CASAGEAFF
TGTGCCAGCGCCGGGGAAGCTTTCTTT
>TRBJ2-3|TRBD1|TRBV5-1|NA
CASSQPGQSDTQYF
TGCGCCAGCAGCCAGCCGGGACAGTCAGATACGCAGTATTTT
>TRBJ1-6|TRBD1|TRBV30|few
CAWSPRQGSSYNSPLHF
TGTGCCTGGAGTCCTCGACAGGGGAGCTCCTATAATTCACCCCTCCACTTT
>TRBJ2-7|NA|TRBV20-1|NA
CSASPHNEQYF
TGCAGTGCTTCCCCCCATAACGAGCAGTACTTC
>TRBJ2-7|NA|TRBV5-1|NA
CASSLGAGRSYEQYF
TGCGCCAGCAGCTTGGGGGCAGGGCGCTCCTACGAGCAGTACTTC
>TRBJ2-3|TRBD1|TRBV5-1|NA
CASSQGDGTDTQYF
TGCGCCAGTTCTCAGGGGGATGGCACAGATACGCAGTATTTT
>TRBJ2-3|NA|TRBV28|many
CASSPDRLTKADTQYF
TGTGCCAGCAGTCCCGACAGGCTTACGAAGGCAGATACGCAGTATTTT
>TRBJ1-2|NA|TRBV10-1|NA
CASYGYTF
TGCGCCAGCTATGGCTACACCTTC